This T cell receptor beta chain was observed in a study of blood T cell repertoires in COVID-19. Study overall: Collection of acute and convalescent COVID-19 samples took place in the United States, Italy and Spain. Sources were T cells, B-cell-depleted T cells, or PBMCs; the material itself was cDNA or gDNA.

This clone occurred once. Seattle patients were enrolled during active infection and followed longitudinally. Per the authors' pipeline: The authors estimated nucleated cell counts from reference gene primer amplification. The table came from immunoSEQ multiplex PCR; TCRdb's copy has only in-frame clones and leaves some out. V, J and clone size reflect that table, while D and trimming were determined from the DNA. The data show fewer than 350,000 clones, 86% seen once. The clonotype comes from a woman under 40 with COVID-19, enrolled during active disease. The sequencing input was peripheral blood.

CDR3 amino acids: CASSPVNSYEQYF. DNA of the CDR3: TGTGCCAGCAGCCCCGTAAACTCCTACGAGCAGTACTTC. The V gene is TRBV5-5, the J gene TRBJ2-7; D gene unclear. The germline V gene has CDR1 SGHKS and CDR2 YYEKEE (reference sequence). The CDR3 spans 13 residues. Trimming removed 4 bases from V and 0 bases from J, with 8 bases in between.